This T cell receptor beta chain was identified during a study of Ad26.COV2.S vaccination and SARS-CoV-2 variants. Points from the study as a whole: CD8+ and CD4+ T cells specific for spike reportedly responded with substantial breadth after vaccination. Total responses of T cells may have been underestimated by the analyses of TCR breadth and depth.

With 6 bases removed from V and 0 bases from J, the gap between germline ends came to 12 bases. Per germline, CDR1 MGHRA and CDR2 YSYEKL. The CDR3 is 15 residues long. For this clone: Its cognate antigen is unknown.

Clones were sequenced by immunoSEQ multiplex PCR, and TCRdb holds only the in-frame ones, with some missing. Seen here are 300,000 to 350,000 clones, 70% to 90% observed once, and the top ten hold 2% to 2.5%. Treatment described: around 19 received Ad26.COV2.S at low or high dose, single or two shots; roughly five received placebo; per-sample allocation not given. The samples date from day 63 after the first vaccine or placebo injection. In Boston, the donor was an adult between 18-55 years of age. Ad26.COV2.S expressed prefusion-stabilized spike from the original Wuhan strain. The origin of this receptor is a person aged 18-65 years who received the Ad26.COV2.S COVID-19 vaccine or a placebo. The specimen was peripheral blood, collected in a trial of Ad26.COV2.S vaccine versus placebo. V and J are TRBV4-1 and TRBJ2-1, with TRBD2 as a possible D gene (5 bases). CDR3 loop: CASSLSGDSYNEQFF. The CDR3 region has the DNA TGCGCCAGCAGTCTTTCCGGGGACTCCTACAATGAGCAGTTCTTC.